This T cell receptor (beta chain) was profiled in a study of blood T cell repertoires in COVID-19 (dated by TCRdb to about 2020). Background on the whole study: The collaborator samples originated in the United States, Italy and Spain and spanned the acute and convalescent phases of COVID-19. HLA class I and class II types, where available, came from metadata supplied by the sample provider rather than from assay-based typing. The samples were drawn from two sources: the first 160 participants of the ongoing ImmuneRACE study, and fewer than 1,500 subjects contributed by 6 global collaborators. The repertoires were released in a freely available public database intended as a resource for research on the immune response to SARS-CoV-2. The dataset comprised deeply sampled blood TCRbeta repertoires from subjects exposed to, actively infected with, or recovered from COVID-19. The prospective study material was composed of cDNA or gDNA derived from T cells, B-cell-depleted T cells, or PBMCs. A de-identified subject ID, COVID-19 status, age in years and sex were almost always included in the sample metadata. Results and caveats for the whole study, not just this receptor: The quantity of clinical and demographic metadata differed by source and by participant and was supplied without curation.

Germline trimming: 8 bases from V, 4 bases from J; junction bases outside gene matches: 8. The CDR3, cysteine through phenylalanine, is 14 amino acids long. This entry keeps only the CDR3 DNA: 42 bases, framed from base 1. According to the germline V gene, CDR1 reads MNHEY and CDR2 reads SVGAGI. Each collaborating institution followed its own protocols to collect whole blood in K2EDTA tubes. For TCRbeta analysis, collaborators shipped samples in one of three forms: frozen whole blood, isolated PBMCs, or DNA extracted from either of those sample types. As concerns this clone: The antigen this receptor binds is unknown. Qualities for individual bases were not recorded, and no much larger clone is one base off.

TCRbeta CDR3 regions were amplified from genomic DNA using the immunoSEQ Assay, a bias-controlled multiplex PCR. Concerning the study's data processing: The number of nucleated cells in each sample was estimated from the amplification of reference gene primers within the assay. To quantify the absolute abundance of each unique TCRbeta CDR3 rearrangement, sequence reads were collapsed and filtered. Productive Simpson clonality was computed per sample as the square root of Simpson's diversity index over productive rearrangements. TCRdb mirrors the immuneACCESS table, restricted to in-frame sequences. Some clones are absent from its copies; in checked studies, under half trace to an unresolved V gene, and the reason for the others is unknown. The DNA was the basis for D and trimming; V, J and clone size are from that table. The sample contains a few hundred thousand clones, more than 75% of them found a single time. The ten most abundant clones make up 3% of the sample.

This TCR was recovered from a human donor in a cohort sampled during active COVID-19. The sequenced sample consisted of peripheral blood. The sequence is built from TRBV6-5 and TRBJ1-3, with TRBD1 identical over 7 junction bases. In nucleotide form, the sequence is TGTGCCAGCTACAGGGGCTCTGGCGGAAACACCATATATTTT. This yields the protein CASYRGSGGNTIYF.